The source of this TCR beta chain is a study of blood T cell repertoires in COVID-19. Overall study: PBMCs, B-cell-depleted T cells, or T cells provided the cDNA or gDNA that made up the material.

Germline V gives CDR1 SGHTA, CDR2 FQGNSA. Trimming stripped 5 bases from V and 7 bases from J, with 12 bases between. The CDR3 is 13 residues long. Method: immunoSEQ multiplex PCR; TCRdb's copy keeps in-frame clones and lacks some. The repertoire holds under 250,000 clones, around 80% seen once, with 10% to 15% in the top ten. Sequencing was carried out using peripheral blood. The source is a woman aged 40 to 49 with acute or convalescent COVID-19. V usage is TRBV7-2 and J usage is TRBJ2-1; possible D gene TRBD1, 6 bases. CDR3: CASSPIGGNEQFF. The CDR3 DNA reads TGTGCCAGCAGCCCTATAGGGGGAAATGAGCAGTTCTTC.